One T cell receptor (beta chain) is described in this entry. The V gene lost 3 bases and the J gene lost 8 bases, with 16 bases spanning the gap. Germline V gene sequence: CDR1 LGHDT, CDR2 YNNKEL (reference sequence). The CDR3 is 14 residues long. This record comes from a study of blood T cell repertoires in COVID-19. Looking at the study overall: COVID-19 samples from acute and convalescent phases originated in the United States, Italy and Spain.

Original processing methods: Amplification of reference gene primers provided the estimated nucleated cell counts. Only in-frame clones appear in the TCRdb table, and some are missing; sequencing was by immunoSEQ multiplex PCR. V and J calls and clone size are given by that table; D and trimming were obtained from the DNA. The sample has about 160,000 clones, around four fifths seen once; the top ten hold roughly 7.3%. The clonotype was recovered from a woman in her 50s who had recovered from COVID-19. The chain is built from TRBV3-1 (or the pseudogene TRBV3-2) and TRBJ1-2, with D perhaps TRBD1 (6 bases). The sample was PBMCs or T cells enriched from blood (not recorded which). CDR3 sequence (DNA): TGTGCCAGCAGCCACCCGGCGACAGGCGGGGGCTACACCTTC. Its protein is CASSHPATGGGYTF.